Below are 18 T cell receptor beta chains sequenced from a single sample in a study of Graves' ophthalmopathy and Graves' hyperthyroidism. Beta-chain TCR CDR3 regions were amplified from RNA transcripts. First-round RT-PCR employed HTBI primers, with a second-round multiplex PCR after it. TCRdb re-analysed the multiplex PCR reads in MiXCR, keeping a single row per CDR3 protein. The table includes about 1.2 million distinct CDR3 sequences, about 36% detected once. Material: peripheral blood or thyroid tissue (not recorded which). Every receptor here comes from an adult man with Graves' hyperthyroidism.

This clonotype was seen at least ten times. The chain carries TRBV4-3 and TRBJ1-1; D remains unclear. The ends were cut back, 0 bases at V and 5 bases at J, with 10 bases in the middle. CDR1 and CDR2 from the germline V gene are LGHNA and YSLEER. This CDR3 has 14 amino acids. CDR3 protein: CASSQDSTGTEAFF. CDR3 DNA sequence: TGCGCCAGCAGCCAAGATTCGACGGGGACTGAAGCTTTCTTT.

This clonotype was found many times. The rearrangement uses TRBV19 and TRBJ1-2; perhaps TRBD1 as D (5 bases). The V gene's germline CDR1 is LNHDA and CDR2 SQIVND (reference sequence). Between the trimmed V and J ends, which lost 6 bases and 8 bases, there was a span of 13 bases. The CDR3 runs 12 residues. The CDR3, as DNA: TGTGCCAGTAGCATGGGACCTGGGGGCTACACCTTC. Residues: CASSMGPGGYTF.

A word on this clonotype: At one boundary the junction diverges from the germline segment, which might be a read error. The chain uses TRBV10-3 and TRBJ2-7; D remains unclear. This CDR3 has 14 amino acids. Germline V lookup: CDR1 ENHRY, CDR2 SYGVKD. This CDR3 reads CAISVEHSSYERYF. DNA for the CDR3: TGTGCCATCAGCGTGGAACACAGCTCCTACGAGCGGTACTTC.

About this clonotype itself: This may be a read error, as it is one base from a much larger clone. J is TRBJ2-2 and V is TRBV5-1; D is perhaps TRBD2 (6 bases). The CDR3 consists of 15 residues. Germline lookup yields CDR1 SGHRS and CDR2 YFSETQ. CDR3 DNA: TGCGCCAGCCCCCCCGGGGGAGGCAACACCGGGGTGCTGTTTTTT. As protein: CASPPGGGNTGVLFF.

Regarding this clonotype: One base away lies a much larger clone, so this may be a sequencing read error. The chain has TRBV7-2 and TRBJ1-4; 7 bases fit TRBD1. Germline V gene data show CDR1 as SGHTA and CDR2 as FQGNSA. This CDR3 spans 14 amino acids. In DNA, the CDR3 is TGCGCCAGCAGCCAGGGGACAGCTAATGAAAAACTGCTTTTT. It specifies CASSQGTANEKLLF. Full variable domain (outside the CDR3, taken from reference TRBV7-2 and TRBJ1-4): GAGVSQSPSNKVTEKGKDVELRCDPISGHTALYWYRQSLGQGLEFLIYFQGNSAPDKSGLPSDRFSAERTGGSVSTLTIQRTQQEDSAVYLCASSQGTANEKLLFGSGTQLSVL.

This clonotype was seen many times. The CDR3, as DNA: TGTGCCAGCAGCCATCTCGGGGAAGAGACCCAGTACTTC. Protein: CASSHLGEETQYF. The V call is TRBV11-3, the J call TRBJ2-5, with D possibly matching TRBD2 (5 bases). The CDR3 has 13 residues. V gave up 5 bases and J gave up 3 bases, with 10 bases separating them. In germline, CDR1 is SGHNT, CDR2 YENEEA.

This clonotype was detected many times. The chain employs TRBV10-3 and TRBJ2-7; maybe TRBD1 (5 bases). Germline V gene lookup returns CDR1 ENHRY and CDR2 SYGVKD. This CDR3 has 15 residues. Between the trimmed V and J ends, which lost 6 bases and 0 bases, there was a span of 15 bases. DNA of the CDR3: TGTGCCATCAGCCCCTCAGACAGAAACTCCTACGAGCAGTACTTC. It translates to CAISPSDRNSYEQYF.

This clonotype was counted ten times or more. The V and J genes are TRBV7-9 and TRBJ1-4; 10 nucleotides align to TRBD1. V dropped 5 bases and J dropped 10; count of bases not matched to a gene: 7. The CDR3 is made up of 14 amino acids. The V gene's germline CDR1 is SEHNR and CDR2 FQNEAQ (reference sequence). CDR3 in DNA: TGTGCCAGCAGCGCGGGACAGGGGTCTGGAAAACTGTTTTTT. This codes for CASSAGQGSGKLFF.

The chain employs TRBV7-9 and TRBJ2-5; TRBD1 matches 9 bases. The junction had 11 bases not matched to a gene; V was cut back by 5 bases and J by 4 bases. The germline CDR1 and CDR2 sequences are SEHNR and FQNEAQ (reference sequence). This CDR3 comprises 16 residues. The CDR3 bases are TGTGCCAGCAGCACCAACGACAGGGGGATTAGAGAGACCCAGTACTTC. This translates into CASSTNDRGIRETQYF.

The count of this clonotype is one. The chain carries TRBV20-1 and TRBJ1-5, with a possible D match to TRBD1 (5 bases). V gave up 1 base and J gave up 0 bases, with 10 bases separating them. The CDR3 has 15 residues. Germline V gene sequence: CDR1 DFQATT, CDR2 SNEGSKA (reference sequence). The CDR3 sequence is CSARGGPFSNQPQHF. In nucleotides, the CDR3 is TGCAGTGCTAGAGGGGGACCTTTTAGCAATCAGCCCCAGCATTTT.

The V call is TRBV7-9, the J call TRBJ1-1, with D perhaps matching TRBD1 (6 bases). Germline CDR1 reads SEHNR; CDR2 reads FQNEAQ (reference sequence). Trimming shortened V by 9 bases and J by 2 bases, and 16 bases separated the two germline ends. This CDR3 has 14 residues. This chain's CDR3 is CASQTTGPNTEAFF. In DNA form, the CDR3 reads TGTGCCAGTCAAACAACAGGGCCAAACACTGAAGCTTTCTTT.

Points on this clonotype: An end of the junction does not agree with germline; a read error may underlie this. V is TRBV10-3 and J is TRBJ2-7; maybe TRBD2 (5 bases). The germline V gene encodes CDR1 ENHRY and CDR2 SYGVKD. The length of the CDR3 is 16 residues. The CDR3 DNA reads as TGTGCCAGCAGTCGAAGTACGTCGGGAACCTCCTACGAGCAGTACTTC. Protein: CASSRSTSGTSYEQYF.

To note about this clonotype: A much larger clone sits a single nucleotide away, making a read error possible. The CDR3 coding sequence is TGCAGTGCCAGAAAGGGACGGGCAAATCAGCCCCAGCATTTT. Translated, it gives CSARKGRANQPQHF. V usage is TRBV20-1 and J usage is TRBJ1-5, with D perhaps matching TRBD1 (5 bases). This CDR3 has 14 amino acids. V lost 6 bases and J 4 bases, leaving 16 bases between the germline ends. Germline V lookup: CDR1 DFQATT, CDR2 SNEGSKA (reference sequence).

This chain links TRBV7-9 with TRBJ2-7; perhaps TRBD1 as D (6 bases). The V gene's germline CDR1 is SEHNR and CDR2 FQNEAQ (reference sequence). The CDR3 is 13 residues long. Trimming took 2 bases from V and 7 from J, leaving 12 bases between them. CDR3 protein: CASSLKGVGEQYF. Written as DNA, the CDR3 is TGTGCCAGCAGCTTAAAGGGGGTGGGAGAGCAGTACTTC.

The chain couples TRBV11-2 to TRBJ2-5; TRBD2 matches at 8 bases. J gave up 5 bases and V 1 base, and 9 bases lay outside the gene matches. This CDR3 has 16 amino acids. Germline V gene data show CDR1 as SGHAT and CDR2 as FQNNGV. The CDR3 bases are TGTGCCAGCAGCTTAGGTGATAGCGGGATTTTTGAGACCCAGTACTTC. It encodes CASSLGDSGIFETQYF. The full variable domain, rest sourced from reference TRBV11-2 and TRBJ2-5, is EAGVAQSPRYKIIEKRQSVAFWCNPISGHATLYWYQQILGQGPKLLIQFQNNGVVDDSQLPKDRFSAERLKGVDSTLKIQPAKLEDSAVYLCASSLGDSGIFETQYFGPGTRLLVL.

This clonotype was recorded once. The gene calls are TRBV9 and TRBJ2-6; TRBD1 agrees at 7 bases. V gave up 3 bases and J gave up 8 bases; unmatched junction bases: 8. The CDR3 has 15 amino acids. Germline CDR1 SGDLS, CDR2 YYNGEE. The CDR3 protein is CASSESQTGSNVLTF. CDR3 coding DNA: TGTGCCAGCAGCGAAAGCCAGACAGGGTCCAACGTCCTGACTTTC.

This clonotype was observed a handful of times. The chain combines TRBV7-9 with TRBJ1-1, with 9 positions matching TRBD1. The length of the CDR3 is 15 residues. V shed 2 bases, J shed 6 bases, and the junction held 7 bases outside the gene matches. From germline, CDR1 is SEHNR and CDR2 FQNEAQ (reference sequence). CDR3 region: CASSLPTGGSAEAFF. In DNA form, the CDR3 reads TGTGCCAGCAGCTTACCGACAGGGGGATCGGCTGAAGCTTTCTTT.

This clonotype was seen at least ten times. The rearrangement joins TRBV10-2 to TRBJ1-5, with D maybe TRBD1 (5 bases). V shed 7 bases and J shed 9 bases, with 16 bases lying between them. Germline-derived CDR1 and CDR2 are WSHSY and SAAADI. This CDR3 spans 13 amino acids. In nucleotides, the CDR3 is TGCGCCAGCACTACCGACAGCGGGGGGCCCCAGCATTTT. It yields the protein CASTTDSGGPQHF.